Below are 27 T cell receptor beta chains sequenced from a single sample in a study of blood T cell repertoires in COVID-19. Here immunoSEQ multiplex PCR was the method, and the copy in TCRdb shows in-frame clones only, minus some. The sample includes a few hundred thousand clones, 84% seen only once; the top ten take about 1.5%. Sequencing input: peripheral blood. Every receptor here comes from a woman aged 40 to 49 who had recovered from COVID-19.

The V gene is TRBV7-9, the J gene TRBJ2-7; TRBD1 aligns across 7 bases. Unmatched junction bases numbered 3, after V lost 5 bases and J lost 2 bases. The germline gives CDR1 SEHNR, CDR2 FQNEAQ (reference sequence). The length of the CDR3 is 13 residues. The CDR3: CASSNTGAYEQYF. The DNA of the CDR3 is TGTGCCAGCAGCAACACAGGGGCCTACGAGCAGTACTTC.

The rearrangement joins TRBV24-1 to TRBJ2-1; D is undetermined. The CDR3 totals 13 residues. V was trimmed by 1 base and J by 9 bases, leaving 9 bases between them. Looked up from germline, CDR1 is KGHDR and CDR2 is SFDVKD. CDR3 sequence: CATSDFNGGEQFF. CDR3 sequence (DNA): TGTGCCACCAGTGATTTCAATGGCGGTGAGCAGTTCTTC.

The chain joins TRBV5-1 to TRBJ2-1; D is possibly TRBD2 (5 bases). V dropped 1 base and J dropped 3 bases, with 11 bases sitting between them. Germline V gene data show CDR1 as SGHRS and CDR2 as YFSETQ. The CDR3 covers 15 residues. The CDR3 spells CASSLSSGSYNEQFF. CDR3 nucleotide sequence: TGCGCCAGCAGCTTGTCTTCGGGAAGCTACAATGAGCAGTTCTTC. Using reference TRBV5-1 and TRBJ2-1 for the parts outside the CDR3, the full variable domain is KAGVTQTPRYLIKTRGQQVTLSCSPISGHRSVSWYQQTPGQGLQFLFEYFSETQRNKGNFPGRFSGRQFSNSRSEMNVSTLELGDSALYLCASSLSSGSYNEQFFGPGTRLTVL.

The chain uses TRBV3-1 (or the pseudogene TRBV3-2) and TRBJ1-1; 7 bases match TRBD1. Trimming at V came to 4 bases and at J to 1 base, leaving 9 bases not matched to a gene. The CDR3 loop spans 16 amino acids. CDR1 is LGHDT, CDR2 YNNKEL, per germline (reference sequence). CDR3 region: CASSPRDSGGNTEAFF. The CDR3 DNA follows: TGTGCCAGCAGCCCCCGGGACAGTGGGGGGAACACTGAAGCTTTCTTT.

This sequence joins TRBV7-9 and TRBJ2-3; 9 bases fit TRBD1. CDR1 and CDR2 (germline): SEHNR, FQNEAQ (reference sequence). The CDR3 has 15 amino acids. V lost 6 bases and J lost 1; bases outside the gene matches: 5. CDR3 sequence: CASRYRDRGTDTQYF. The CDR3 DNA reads TGTGCCAGCAGATACCGGGACAGGGGCACAGATACGCAGTATTTT.

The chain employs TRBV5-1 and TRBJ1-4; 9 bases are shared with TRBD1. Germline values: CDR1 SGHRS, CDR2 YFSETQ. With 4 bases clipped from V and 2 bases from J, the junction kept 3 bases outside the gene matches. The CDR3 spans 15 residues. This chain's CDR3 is CASSVQGATNEKLFF. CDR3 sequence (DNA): TGCGCCAGCAGCGTACAGGGGGCTACTAATGAAAAACTGTTTTTT.

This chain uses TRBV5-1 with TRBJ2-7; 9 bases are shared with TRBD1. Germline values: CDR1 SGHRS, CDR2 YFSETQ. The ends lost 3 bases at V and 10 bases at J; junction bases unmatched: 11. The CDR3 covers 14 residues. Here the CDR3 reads CASSSPGQGSIQYF. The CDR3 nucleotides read TGCGCCAGCAGCTCCCCGGGACAGGGATCTATACAGTACTTC. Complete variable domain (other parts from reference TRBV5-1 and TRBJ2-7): KAGVTQTPRYLIKTRGQQVTLSCSPISGHRSVSWYQQTPGQGLQFLFEYFSETQRNKGNFPGRFSGRQFSNSRSEMNVSTLELGDSALYLCASSSPGQGSIQYFGPGTRLTVT.

In nucleotides, the CDR3 is TGTGCCAGCAGGTCCAGGGGAAGGACTAATGAAAAACTGTTTTTT. Its translation is CASRSRGRTNEKLFF. This rearrangement joins TRBV7-9 to TRBJ1-4; the D gene is possibly TRBD1 (6 bases). The CDR3 sequence is 15 residues long. Germline assignment: CDR1 SEHNR and CDR2 FQNEAQ (reference sequence). The V gene lost 6 bases and the J gene lost 2 bases, with 13 bases spanning the gap.

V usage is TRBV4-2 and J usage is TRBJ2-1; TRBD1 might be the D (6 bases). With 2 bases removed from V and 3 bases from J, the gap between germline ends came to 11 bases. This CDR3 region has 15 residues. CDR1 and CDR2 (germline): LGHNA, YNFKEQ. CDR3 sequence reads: CASSQQGTLYNEQFF. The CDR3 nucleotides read TGTGCCAGCAGCCAACAGGGGACCCTCTACAATGAGCAGTTCTTC.

CDR3 coding DNA: TGTGCCAGCAGCTTCCAGGGGGCTTTCTATGGCTACACCTTC. It is translated as CASSFQGAFYGYTF. The chain has TRBV7-2 and TRBJ1-2; 8 bases are a match to TRBD1. The CDR3 loop spans 14 amino acids. Per germline, CDR1 SGHTA and CDR2 FQGNSA. Losses at the gene ends were 3 bases for V and 4 bases for J; bases not matched to a gene: 4.

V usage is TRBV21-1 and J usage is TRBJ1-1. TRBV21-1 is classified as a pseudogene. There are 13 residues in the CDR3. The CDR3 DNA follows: TGTGCCAGCGGGAGGCTTATGAACACTGAAGCTTTCTTT. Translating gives CASGRLMNTEAFF.

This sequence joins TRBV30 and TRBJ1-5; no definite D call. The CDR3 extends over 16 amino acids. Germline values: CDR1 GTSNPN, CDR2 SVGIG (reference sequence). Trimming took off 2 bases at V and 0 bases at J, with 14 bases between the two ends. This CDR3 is CAWSPLNSYSNQPQHF. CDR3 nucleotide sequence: TGTGCCTGGAGTCCCTTAAATTCCTATAGCAATCAGCCCCAGCATTTT.

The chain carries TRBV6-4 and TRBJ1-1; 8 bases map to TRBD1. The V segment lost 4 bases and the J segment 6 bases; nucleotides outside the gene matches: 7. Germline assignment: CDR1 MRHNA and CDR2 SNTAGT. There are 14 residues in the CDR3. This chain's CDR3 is CASSAQGADSEAFF. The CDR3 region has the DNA TGTGCCAGCAGTGCCCAGGGGGCGGACTCTGAAGCTTTCTTT.

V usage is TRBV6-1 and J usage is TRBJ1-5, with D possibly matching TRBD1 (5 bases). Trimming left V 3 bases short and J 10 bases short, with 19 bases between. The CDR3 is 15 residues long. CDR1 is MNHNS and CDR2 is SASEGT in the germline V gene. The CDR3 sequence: CASSDLNGGEVPQHF. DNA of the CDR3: TGTGCCAGCAGTGACCTAAACGGGGGGGAGGTACCCCAGCATTTT.

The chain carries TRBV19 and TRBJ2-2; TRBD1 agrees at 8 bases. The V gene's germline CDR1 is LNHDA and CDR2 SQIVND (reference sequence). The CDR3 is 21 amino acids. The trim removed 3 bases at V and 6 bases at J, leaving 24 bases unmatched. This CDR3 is CASSMGRGQFVWTRRAGELFF. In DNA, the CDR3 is TGTGCCAGTAGTATGGGCAGGGGGCAATTTGTGTGGACGCGCCGGGCCGGGGAGCTGTTTTTT.

The CDR3 loop is CASSPSQGADTQYF. The CDR3 DNA reads TGTGCCAGCAGTCCCTCCCAGGGTGCAGATACGCAGTATTTT. The chain combines TRBV28 with TRBJ2-3, with a weak D call TRBD1 (5 bases). Trimming took 5 bases from V and 4 from J, leaving 13 bases between them. Germline values: CDR1 MDHEN, CDR2 SYDVKM. There are 14 residues in the CDR3.

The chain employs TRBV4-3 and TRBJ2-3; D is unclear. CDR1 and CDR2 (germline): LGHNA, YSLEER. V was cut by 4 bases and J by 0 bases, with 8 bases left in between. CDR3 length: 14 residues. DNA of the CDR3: TGCGCCAGCAGCCCCATGGAGAGCACAGATACGCAGTATTTT. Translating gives CASSPMESTDTQYF.

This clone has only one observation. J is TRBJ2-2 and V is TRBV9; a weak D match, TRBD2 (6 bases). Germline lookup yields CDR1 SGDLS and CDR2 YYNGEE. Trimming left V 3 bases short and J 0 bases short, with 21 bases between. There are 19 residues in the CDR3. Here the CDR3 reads CASSGDGGLPYANTGELFF. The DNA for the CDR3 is TGTGCCAGCAGCGGCGACGGGGGTTTGCCTTACGCGAACACCGGGGAGCTGTTTTTT.

The CDR3 protein is CASSLARHYEQYF. The CDR3 nucleotides are TGTGCCAGCAGCTTAGCGCGGCACTACGAGCAGTACTTC. V usage is TRBV7-9 and J usage is TRBJ2-7; no firm D call. The CDR3 contains 13 residues. In germline, CDR1 is SEHNR, CDR2 FQNEAQ (reference sequence). Trimming shortened V by 0 bases and J by 3 bases, and 6 bases separated the two germline ends.

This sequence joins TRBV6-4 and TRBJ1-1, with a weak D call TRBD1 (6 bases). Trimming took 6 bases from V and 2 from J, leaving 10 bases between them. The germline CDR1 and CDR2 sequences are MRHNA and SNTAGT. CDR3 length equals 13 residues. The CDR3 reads CASSRDINTEAFF. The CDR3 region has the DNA TGTGCCAGCAGCCGGGACATTAACACTGAAGCTTTCTTT.

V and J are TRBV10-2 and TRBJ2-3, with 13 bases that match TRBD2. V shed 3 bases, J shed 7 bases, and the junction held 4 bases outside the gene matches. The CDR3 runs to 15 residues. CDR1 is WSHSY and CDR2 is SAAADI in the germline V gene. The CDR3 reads CASSDGLAGDYTQYF. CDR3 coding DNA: TGCGCCAGCAGTGACGGACTAGCGGGGGATTATACGCAGTATTTT.

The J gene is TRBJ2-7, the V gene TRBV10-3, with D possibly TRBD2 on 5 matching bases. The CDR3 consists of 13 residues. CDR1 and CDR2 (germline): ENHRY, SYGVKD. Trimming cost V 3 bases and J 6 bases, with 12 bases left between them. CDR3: CAISDEGVGEQYF. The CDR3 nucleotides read TGTGCCATCAGTGATGAGGGAGTAGGCGAGCAGTACTTC.

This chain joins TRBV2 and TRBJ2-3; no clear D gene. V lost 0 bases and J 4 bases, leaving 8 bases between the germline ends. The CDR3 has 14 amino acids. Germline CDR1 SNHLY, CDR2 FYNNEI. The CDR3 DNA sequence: TGTGCCAGCAGTGAAGCGCTTAGTGCAGATACGCAGTATTTT. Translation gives CASSEALSADTQYF.

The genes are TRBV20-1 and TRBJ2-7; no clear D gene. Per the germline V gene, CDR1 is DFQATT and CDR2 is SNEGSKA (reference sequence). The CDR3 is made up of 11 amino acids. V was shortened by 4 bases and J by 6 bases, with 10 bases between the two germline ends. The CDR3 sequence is CSATRSAEQYF. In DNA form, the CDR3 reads TGCAGTGCTACCAGGTCAGCCGAGCAGTACTTC.

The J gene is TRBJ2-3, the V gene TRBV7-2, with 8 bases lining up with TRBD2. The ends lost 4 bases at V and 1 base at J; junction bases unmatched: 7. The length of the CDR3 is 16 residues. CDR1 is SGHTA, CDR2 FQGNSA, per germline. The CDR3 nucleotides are TGTGCCAGCAGCTCCGGCGCCGGGGGGGGCACAGATACGCAGTATTTT. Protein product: CASSSGAGGGTDTQYF.

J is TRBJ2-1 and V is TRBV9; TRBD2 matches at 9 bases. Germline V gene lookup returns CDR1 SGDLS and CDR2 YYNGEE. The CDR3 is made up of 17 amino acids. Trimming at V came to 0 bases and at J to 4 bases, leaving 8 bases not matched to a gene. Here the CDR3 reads CASSVGLAGGPYNEQFF. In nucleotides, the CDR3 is TGTGCCAGCAGCGTAGGTCTTGCGGGGGGGCCATACAATGAGCAGTTCTTC.

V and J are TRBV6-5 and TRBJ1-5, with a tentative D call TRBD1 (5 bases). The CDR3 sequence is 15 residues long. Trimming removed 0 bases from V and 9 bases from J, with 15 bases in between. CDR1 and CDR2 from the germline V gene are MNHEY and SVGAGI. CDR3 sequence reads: CASSYSPGVPWPQHF. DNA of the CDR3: TGTGCCAGCAGTTACTCACCGGGGGTCCCCTGGCCCCAGCATTTT.